A single sample is the source of the 26 T cell receptor beta chains below, sequenced in a study of blood T cell repertoires in COVID-19. Generated by immunoSEQ multiplex PCR, the TCRdb table keeps only in-frame clones and is missing some. The table has 40,000 to 60,000 clones, around 84% seen once. Sequencing input: peripheral blood. The receptors come from a man aged 45-60 years with acute or convalescent COVID-19.

This clone was recorded only once. V gene TRBV18 combines with J gene TRBJ2-3; the match to TRBD2 covers 12 bases. The CDR3 covers 15 residues. V lost 8 bases, J lost 10 bases, and 13 bases stayed unmatched. Looked up from germline, CDR1 is KGHSH and CDR2 is LQKENI. For the CDR3, the DNA is TGTGCCAGCCCTAGGACTAGCGGGGCACCCGAGGCGCAGTATTTT. Translation gives CASPRTSGAPEAQYF. The full variable domain, rest sourced from reference TRBV18 and TRBJ2-3, is NAGVMQNPRHLVRRRGQEARLRCSPMKGHSHVYWYRQLPEEGLKFMVYLQKENIIDESGMPKERFSAEFPKEGPSILRIQQVVRGDSAAYFCASPRTSGAPEAQYFGPGTRLTVL.

V and J are TRBV19 and TRBJ2-7; 7 bases are shared with TRBD1. V was pared by 4 bases and J by 2 bases, with 5 bases of the junction left unmatched. CDR3 length equals 14 residues. CDR1 LNHDA and CDR2 SQIVND come from the germline V gene (reference sequence). The CDR3 region is CASSTMTGTYEQYF. CDR3 nucleotides: TGTGCCAGTAGTACGATGACAGGGACCTACGAGCAGTACTTC. Complete variable domain (other parts from reference TRBV19 and TRBJ2-7): DGGITQSPKYLFRKEGQNVTLSCEQNLNHDAMYWYRQDPGQGLRLIYYSQIVNDFQKGDIAEGYSVSREKKESFPLTVTSAQKNPTAFYLCASSTMTGTYEQYFGPGTRLTVT.

The V call is TRBV18, the J call TRBJ2-3; TRBD2 matches at 9 bases. CDR3 length: 16 residues. CDR1 and CDR2 from the germline V gene are KGHSH and LQKENI. V shed 3 bases, J shed 0 bases, and the junction held 4 bases outside the gene matches. CDR3 sequence: CASSPGLAGSTDTQYF. In DNA, the CDR3 is TGTGCCAGCTCACCCGGTCTAGCGGGGAGCACAGATACGCAGTATTTT.

This rearrangement joins TRBV28 to TRBJ2-7, with D possibly matching TRBD1 (5 bases). The CDR3 runs to 15 residues. From germline, CDR1 is MDHEN and CDR2 SYDVKM. The V end was cut by 3 bases, the J end by 0 bases, with 12 bases between. For the CDR3, the DNA is TGTGCCAGCAGTTTGCTCTGGGGCAGCTCCTACGAGCAGTACTTC. It translates to CASSLLWGSSYEQYF.

This rearrangement joins TRBV3-1 (or the pseudogene TRBV3-2) to TRBJ2-7; D might be TRBD2 (6 bases). Germline CDR1 is LGHDT and CDR2 is YNNKEL (reference sequence). V was trimmed by 1 base and J by 2 bases, leaving 9 bases between them. The CDR3 has 14 amino acids. This CDR3 reads CASSQVPSAYEQYF. The CDR3 DNA reads TGTGCCAGCAGCCAAGTACCTAGCGCCTACGAGCAGTACTTC.

This clone was detected once. The J gene is TRBJ2-7, the V gene TRBV2, with a weak D call TRBD1 (6 bases). The germline V gene encodes CDR1 SNHLY and CDR2 FYNNEI. The CDR3 is made up of 14 amino acids. V lost 3 bases to trimming and J lost 6 bases, with 15 bases between them. Here the CDR3 reads CASSDTGNLPEQYF. The CDR3 coding sequence is TGTGCCAGCAGTGATACAGGGAACTTACCCGAGCAGTACTTC.

The V and J genes are TRBV4-3 and TRBJ2-3; TRBD2 is a possible D gene (7 bases). The CDR3 consists of 17 residues. V lost 1 base to trimming and J lost 0 bases, with 14 bases between them. The germline CDR1 and CDR2 sequences are LGHNA and YSLEER. The CDR3 loop reads CASSQGGGAGSTDTQYF. The CDR3 DNA reads TGCGCCAGCAGCCAAGGTGGGGGGGCCGGGAGCACAGATACGCAGTATTTT.

J is TRBJ2-3 and V is TRBV24-1; D might be TRBD2 (6 bases). Germline V gene sequence: CDR1 KGHDR, CDR2 SFDVKD. The CDR3 loop spans 15 amino acids. V was pared by 7 bases and J by 5 bases, with 18 bases between. CDR3 loop: CATSDGTLKRDTQYF. The CDR3 DNA sequence: TGTGCCACCAGCGACGGGACTTTGAAGAGAGATACGCAGTATTTT.

The rearrangement joins TRBV19 to TRBJ1-2; the D gene is possibly TRBD1 (5 bases). Trimming removed 6 bases from V and 2 bases from J, with 13 bases in between. The length of the CDR3 is 14 residues. Germline CDR1 and CDR2: LNHDA and SQIVND (reference sequence). The CDR3, as DNA: TGTGCCAGTAGGGGGGGATATCCGAACTATGGCTACACCTTC. Protein sequence: CASRGGYPNYGYTF.

This clone was detected only a few times. V gene TRBV5-4 combines with J gene TRBJ2-3, with a tentative D call TRBD1 (5 bases). This CDR3 comprises 15 residues. From germline, CDR1 is SGHNT and CDR2 YYREEE (reference sequence). Trimming left V 3 bases short and J 0 bases short, with 11 bases between. Here the CDR3 DNA reads TGTGCCAGCAGCTCTCGCCAGGGAAGCACAGATACGCAGTATTTT. Protein: CASSSRQGSTDTQYF.

The chain recombines TRBV6-4 with TRBJ2-1; 9 bases match TRBD2. This CDR3 has 15 amino acids. Germline CDR1 reads MRHNA; CDR2 reads SNTAGT. J gave up 8 bases and V 1 base, and 6 bases lay outside the gene matches. For the CDR3, the DNA is TGTGCCAGCAGTGACTTCGGCGGGAGGGCCGATGAGCAGTTCTTC. Its protein product is CASSDFGGRADEQFF.

A few counts support this clone. CDR3 DNA sequence: TGTGCCAGCAGCCGGGGCAGGGAGGTCGAGCAGTACTTC. Its protein is CASSRGREVEQYF. This chain uses TRBV5-4 with TRBJ2-7; D is possibly TRBD2 (6 bases). There are 13 residues in the CDR3. The germline V and J ends were trimmed by 4 bases and 6 bases, with 14 bases remaining between them. CDR1 SGHNT and CDR2 YYREEE come from the germline V gene (reference sequence).

This rearrangement joins TRBV30 to TRBJ2-7; the match to TRBD2 covers 15 bases. V lost 4 bases to trimming and J lost 2 bases; unmatched junction nucleotides: 18. Germline V gene data show CDR1 as GTSNPN and CDR2 as SVGIG (reference sequence). This CDR3 has 20 residues. CDR3 sequence: CAWTSPGTSGRWGRTYEQYF. The CDR3 DNA sequence: TGTGCCTGGACCAGTCCCGGGACTAGCGGGAGGTGGGGGAGAACCTACGAGCAGTACTTC.

The chain uses TRBV2 and TRBJ2-7; TRBD2 is a possible D gene (6 bases). V was cut by 7 bases and J by 4 bases, with 14 bases left in between. The CDR3 loop spans 13 amino acids. CDR1 is SNHLY and CDR2 is FYNNEI in the germline V gene. CDR3 amino acids: CASNGFGGYEQYF. The DNA for the CDR3 is TGTGCCAGCAATGGTTTTGGGGGGTACGAGCAGTACTTC.

V is TRBV5-5 and J is TRBJ2-1, with 11 bases lining up with TRBD2. CDR1 and CDR2 from the germline V gene are SGHKS and YYEKEE (reference sequence). This CDR3 is 15 amino acids long. Trimming removed 4 bases from V and 3 bases from J; junction bases left unmatched: 3. In DNA form, the CDR3 reads TGTGCCAGCAGCCATGGACTAGCGGGCTACAATGAGCAGTTCTTC. This codes for CASSHGLAGYNEQFF.

This clone was recorded once. The chain combines TRBV11-2 with TRBJ1-4; D may be TRBD1 (6 bases). Germline values: CDR1 SGHAT, CDR2 FQNNGV. Trimming took off 6 bases at V and 7 bases at J, with 18 bases between the two ends. The CDR3 contains 15 residues. CDR3 DNA: TGTGCCAGCAGGCTACAGGGCCTTGGGGGTGAAAAACTGTTTTTT. Encoded protein: CASRLQGLGGEKLFF. Variable domain in full (rest from reference TRBV11-2 and TRBJ1-4): EAGVAQSPRYKIIEKRQSVAFWCNPISGHATLYWYQQILGQGPKLLIQFQNNGVVDDSQLPKDRFSAERLKGVDSTLKIQPAKLEDSAVYLCASRLQGLGGEKLFFGSGTQLSVL.

This chain links TRBV5-4 with TRBJ1-2; a possible D gene is TRBD1 (5 bases). V lost 2 bases, J lost 5 bases, and 10 bases lay in between. Germline loops: CDR1 SGHNT, CDR2 YYREEE (reference sequence). This CDR3 spans 13 amino acids. CDR3 nucleotide sequence: TGTGCCAGCAGCTTTTCCAGGGTGTATGGCTACACCTTC. This translates into CASSFSRVYGYTF.

The gene calls are TRBV28 and TRBJ1-2, with a tentative D call TRBD1 (5 bases). Germline loops: CDR1 MDHEN, CDR2 SYDVKM. This CDR3 has 13 residues. V lost 5 bases and J lost 8, with 15 bases in between. The CDR3 DNA reads as TGTGCCAGCAGTCCTCTCGTGGGGGGAGGCTACACCTTC. Translation: CASSPLVGGGYTF.

V usage is TRBV10-3 and J usage is TRBJ1-2, with a tentative D call TRBD1 (5 bases). Trimming took off 7 bases at V and 3 bases at J, with 15 bases between the two ends. The V gene's germline CDR1 is ENHRY and CDR2 SYGVKD. The CDR3 consists of 14 residues. CDR3: CAITGGWRDYGYTF. For the CDR3, the DNA is TGTGCCATCACCGGGGGGTGGCGGGACTATGGCTACACCTTC.

This clone was seen just once. The V call is TRBV4-3, the J call TRBJ2-7, with D maybe TRBD2 (5 bases). Trimming pared 3 bases from V and 3 bases from J, leaving 15 bases between. Looked up from germline, CDR1 is LGHNA and CDR2 is YSLEER. The CDR3 consists of 15 residues. DNA for the CDR3: TGCGCCAGCAGCCAGGGTCATGCCCGGGACTACGAGCAGTACTTC. It is translated as CASSQGHARDYEQYF.

The CDR3 nucleotides read TGTGCCAGCATCGACAGGGGGGCTTACGAGCAGTACTTC. Protein sequence: CASIDRGAYEQYF. This chain joins TRBV6-5 and TRBJ2-7; 9 nucleotides match TRBD1. CDR1 is MNHEY, CDR2 SVGAGI, per germline. This CDR3 comprises 13 residues. J lost 4 bases, V lost 7 bases, and 5 bases had no gene match.

V and J are TRBV18 and TRBJ2-1, with D possibly being TRBD2 (7 bases). Germline V gene lookup returns CDR1 KGHSH and CDR2 LQKENI. The CDR3 is 13 residues long. The ends were cut back, 6 bases at V and 8 bases at J, with 14 bases in the middle. The DNA of the CDR3 is TGTGCCAGCTCCCGACTAGGGGGGGATGAGCAGTTCTTC. This sequence encodes CASSRLGGDEQFF.

In its sample, this clone was seen a few times. The V and J genes are TRBV30 and TRBJ2-7; a weak D match, TRBD1 (6 bases). The germline V gene has CDR1 GTSNPN and CDR2 SVGIG (reference sequence). The CDR3 extends over 15 amino acids. V dropped 3 bases and J dropped 3 bases, with 18 bases sitting between them. The CDR3 region has the DNA TGTGCCTGGAGGAGGGGGACCCCGTACGGCTACGAGCAGTACTTC. Residues: CAWRRGTPYGYEQYF.

This chain links TRBV4-3 with TRBJ2-3; maybe TRBD2 (6 bases). The CDR3 extends over 16 amino acids. The V end was cut by 4 bases, the J end by 2 bases, with 16 bases between. The V gene's germline CDR1 is LGHNA and CDR2 YSLEER. In DNA, the CDR3 is TGCGCCAGCAGCCCCGGGACTCCCCTTTTCACAGATACGCAGTATTTT. Encoded protein: CASSPGTPLFTDTQYF.

The gene calls are TRBV7-2 and TRBJ2-7; TRBD2 aligns across 10 bases. This CDR3 is built from 16 residues. With 2 bases clipped from V and 5 bases from J, the junction kept 9 bases outside the gene matches. The germline V gene has CDR1 SGHTA and CDR2 FQGNSA. The CDR3 is CASSLNPLAGRNEQYF. As DNA, the CDR3 is TGTGCCAGCAGCTTAAATCCACTAGCGGGGAGGAACGAGCAGTACTTC.

The genes are TRBV27 and TRBJ1-5, with TRBD1 as a possible D gene (6 bases). The CDR3 spans 15 residues. V lost 5 bases and J 4 bases, leaving 15 bases between the germline ends. Germline CDR1 is MNHEY and CDR2 is SMNVEV (reference sequence). The chain's CDR3 is CASSPTAQGNQPQHF. The DNA of the CDR3 is TGTGCCAGCAGTCCCACAGCACAGGGAAATCAGCCCCAGCATTTT.